This T cell receptor (beta chain) emerged from a study of vaccination and CD4 T cells after COVID-19. Stated treatment: roughly nine-day PBMC culture with coronavirus spike peptide pools or control peptides (ViraFEST assay). With the Oncomine TCR Beta short-read assay, DNA from cultured CD4+ T cells was sequenced. Once CD4+ T cells had been cultured, genomic DNA was extracted from them. TCRdb fed the PCR reads into MiXCR, producing one record per CDR3 protein. The sample yields tens of thousands of distinct CDR3 sequences, 40% to 50% seen once. CDR3 length: 14 amino acids. The germline CDR1 and CDR2 sequences are DFQATT and SNEGSKA (reference sequence). V was clipped by 5 bases and J by 7 bases; unmatched bases: 10. This clonotype was detected a few times. Antigen specificity is unknown. Points from the study as a whole: Going from about 22 to 38, median SARS-CoV-2-reactive clonotypes did not rise significantly.

J is TRBJ2-1 and V is TRBV20-1, with 8 bases aligning to TRBD2. The specimen was CD4+ T cells from blood, cultured in vitro, collected before SARS-CoV-2 vaccination. This sequence originates from a human donor who received a COVID-19 vaccine. CDR3: CSASERGRFNEQFF. The DNA for the CDR3 is TGCAGTGCTTCCGAGCGGGGGAGGTTTAATGAGCAGTTCTTC.